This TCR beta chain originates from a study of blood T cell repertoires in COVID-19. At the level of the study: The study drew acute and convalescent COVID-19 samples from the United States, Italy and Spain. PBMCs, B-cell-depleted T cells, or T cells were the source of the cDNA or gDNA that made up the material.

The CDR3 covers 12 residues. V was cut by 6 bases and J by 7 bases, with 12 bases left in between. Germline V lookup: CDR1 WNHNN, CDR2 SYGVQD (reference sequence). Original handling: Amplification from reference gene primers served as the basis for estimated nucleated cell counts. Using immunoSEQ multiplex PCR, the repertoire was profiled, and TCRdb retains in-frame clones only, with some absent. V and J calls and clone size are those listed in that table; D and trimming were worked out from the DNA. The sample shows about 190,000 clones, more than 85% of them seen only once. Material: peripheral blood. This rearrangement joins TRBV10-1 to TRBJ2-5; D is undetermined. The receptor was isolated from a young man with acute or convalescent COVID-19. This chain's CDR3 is CASRPTLGTQYF. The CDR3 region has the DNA TGCGCCAGCAGACCAACCCTAGGGACCCAGTACTTC.